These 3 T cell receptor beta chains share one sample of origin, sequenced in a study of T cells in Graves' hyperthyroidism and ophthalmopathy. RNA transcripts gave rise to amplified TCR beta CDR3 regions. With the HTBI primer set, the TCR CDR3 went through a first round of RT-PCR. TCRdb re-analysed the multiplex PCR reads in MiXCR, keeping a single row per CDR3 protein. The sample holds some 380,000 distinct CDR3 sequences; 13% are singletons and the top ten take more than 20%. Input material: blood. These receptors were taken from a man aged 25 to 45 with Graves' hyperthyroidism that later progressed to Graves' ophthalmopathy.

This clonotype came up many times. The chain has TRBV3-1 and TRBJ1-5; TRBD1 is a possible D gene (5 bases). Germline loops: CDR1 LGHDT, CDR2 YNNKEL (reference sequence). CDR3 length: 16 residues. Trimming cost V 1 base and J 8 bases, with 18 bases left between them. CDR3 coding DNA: TGTGCCAGCAGCCAAGGCTTAGGCTACAGGAACAAGCCCCAGCATTTT. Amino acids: CASSQGLGYRNKPQHF.

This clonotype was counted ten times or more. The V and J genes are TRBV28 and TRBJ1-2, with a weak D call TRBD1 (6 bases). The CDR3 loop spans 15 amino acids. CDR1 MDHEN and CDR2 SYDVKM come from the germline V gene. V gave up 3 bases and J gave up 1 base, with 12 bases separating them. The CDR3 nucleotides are TGTGCCAGCAGTTTCCCGGACAGTCTTAACTATGGCTACACCTTC. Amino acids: CASSFPDSLNYGYTF.

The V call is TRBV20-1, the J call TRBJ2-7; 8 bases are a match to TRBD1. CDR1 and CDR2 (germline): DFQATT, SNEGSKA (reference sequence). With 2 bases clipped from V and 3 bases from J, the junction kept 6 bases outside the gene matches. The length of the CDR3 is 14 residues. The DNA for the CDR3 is TGCAGTGCTAGAAGACAGGGGAGAATCTACGAGCAGTACTTC. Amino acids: CSARRQGRIYEQYF.